Below are 10 T cell receptor beta chains sequenced from a single sample in a study of a mutant IDH1 vaccine in newly diagnosed glioma. The repertoire was sequenced with immunoSEQ multiplex PCR; TCRdb's copy has only in-frame clones and lacks some. The table lists roughly 60,000 clones, about 80% of them singletons. Regarding time point: week 5, during vaccination. One vaccine dose held 300 ug of mutant IDH1 20-mer peptide and came with topical imiquimod. These receptors have no known antigen. This sample comprised PBMCs, obtained from a glioma patient whose treatment included an IDH1 peptide vaccine. All receptors come from a woman in her forties or fifties with glioma.

The chain uses TRBV11-3 and TRBJ2-2; tentatively, D is TRBD2 (6 bases). The V gene's germline CDR1 is SGHNT and CDR2 YENEEA. The CDR3 is 17 amino acids. Trimming removed 4 bases at V and 3 bases at J, with 18 bases between. In nucleotides, the CDR3 is TGTGCCAGCAGCTCCCGGCGGGGCGGTGGGGACACCGGGGAGCTGTTTTTT. This translates into CASSSRRGGGDTGELFF.

The chain employs TRBV14 and TRBJ2-6; no firm D call. This CDR3 contains 15 residues. Germline V gives CDR1 SGHDN, CDR2 FVKESK. V dropped 2 bases and J dropped 3 bases, with 8 bases sitting between them. The CDR3 is CASSQRLDGANVLTF. CDR3 in DNA: TGTGCCAGCAGCCAAAGGTTGGATGGGGCCAACGTCCTGACTTTC.

V gene TRBV10-2 combines with J gene TRBJ2-3, with TRBD2 identical over 8 bases. Germline trimming cut 6 bases from V and 1 base from J; bases unmatched to any gene: 9. The V gene's germline CDR1 is WSHSY and CDR2 SAAADI. The CDR3 runs 16 residues. The CDR3 is CASSGSLLAGTDTQYF. CDR3 sequence (DNA): TGCGCCAGCAGCGGATCTTTACTAGCGGGCACAGATACGCAGTATTTT.

This chain's CDR3 is CASSIRDREEAFF. The CDR3 nucleotides are TGTGCCAGCAGCATCCGGGACAGGGAGGAAGCTTTCTTT. The chain uses TRBV7-6 and TRBJ1-1, with 9 positions matching TRBD1. V lost 5 bases, J lost 8 bases, and 6 bases stayed unmatched. Germline CDR1 is SGHVS and CDR2 is FNYEAQ. The CDR3 runs 13 residues.

This rearrangement joins TRBV5-4 to TRBJ1-2, with TRBD1 matching 7 bases. V lost 4 bases and J lost 4; bases outside the gene matches: 13. Germline assignment: CDR1 SGHNT and CDR2 YYREEE (reference sequence). The CDR3 contains 16 residues. Here the CDR3 DNA reads TGTGCCAGCAGCCCCCCAAGGGGGCAACAGGGCTATGGCTACACCTTC. This codes for CASSPPRGQQGYGYTF.

V and J are TRBV7-3 and TRBJ2-2, with D possibly matching TRBD1 (6 bases). The germline gives CDR1 SGHTA, CDR2 FQGTGA. Trimming removed 6 bases at V and 5 bases at J, with 19 bases between. This CDR3 has 16 amino acids. CDR3 sequence reads: CASSQKQGRGTGELFF. The DNA of the CDR3 is TGTGCCAGCAGTCAAAAACAGGGCCGAGGGACCGGGGAGCTGTTTTTT.

This clone was detected only a few times. CDR3 coding DNA: TGTGCCAGCAGCCGATTATCTGACACATCTTCCCAAGGTAGAACTGAAGCTTTCTTT. Translated, it gives CASSRLSDTSSQGRTEAFF. The gene calls are TRBV14 and TRBJ1-1; the D is unclear. CDR3 size: 19 residues. Trimming pared 4 bases from V and 5 bases from J, leaving 29 bases between. Germline-derived CDR1 and CDR2 are SGHDN and FVKESK.

This rearrangement joins TRBV9 to TRBJ2-3, with D perhaps TRBD1 or TRBD2 (5 bases each). This CDR3 is 14 amino acids long. Trimming took off 2 bases at V and 6 bases at J, with 13 bases between the two ends. Germline values: CDR1 SGDLS, CDR2 YYNGEE. Here the CDR3 reads CASSVTTRQDTQYF. The CDR3 DNA follows: TGTGCCAGCAGCGTGACAACTAGACAGGATACGCAGTATTTT. The whole variable domain, filled in from reference TRBV9 and TRBJ2-3, reads DSGVTQTPKHLITATGQRVTLRCSPRSGDLSVYWYQQSLDQGLQFLIQYYNGEERAKGNILERFSAQQFPDLHSELNLSSLELGDSALYFCASSVTTRQDTQYFGPGTRLTVL.

The chain is built from TRBV7-8 and TRBJ2-2, with D unclear. Germline V gene data show CDR1 as SGHVS and CDR2 as FQNEAQ. The V gene lost 6 bases and the J gene lost 2 bases, with 7 bases spanning the gap. There are 13 residues in the CDR3. The CDR3 protein is CASRPTNTGELFF. As DNA, the CDR3 is TGTGCCAGCAGACCGACAAACACCGGGGAGCTGTTTTTT.

The rearrangement uses TRBV2 and TRBJ2-5; TRBD1 matches 9 bases. Looked up from germline, CDR1 is SNHLY and CDR2 is FYNNEI. The CDR3 totals 14 residues. Trimming removed 6 bases from V and 1 base from J; junction bases left unmatched: 3. The CDR3 DNA is TGTGCCAGCAGACAGGGGGCGACCCAAGAGACCCAGTACTTC. This sequence encodes CASRQGATQETQYF.